This is a list of T cell receptor beta chains from one sample in a study of long-term antiretroviral therapy in people with HIV. Method: immunoSEQ multiplex PCR; TCRdb's copy keeps in-frame clones and lacks some. The sample gives fewer than 25,000 clones, roughly 84% of which show up once; 7.5% to 10% is in the top ten. The source was unsorted PBMCs, collected at the start of antiretroviral therapy. All receptors come from a man aged 45-60 years with HIV. Each CDR3 is given with its conserved first and last residue. A D gene is named only where the DNA matches it firmly. Only part of the rows carry a size: once, few, many, or a class if the clone is expanded.

v_gene	j_gene	d_gene	abundance	CDR3nt	CDR3aa
TRBV7-2	TRBJ2-5	-	-	TGTGCCAGCAGCTTAGCGGGGAACGAAGAGACCCAGTACTTC	CASSLAGNEETQYF
TRBV7-3	TRBJ2-1	TRBD2	-	TGTGCCAGCAGCTTACTAGCGGGGGGGAACAATGAGCAGTTCTTC	CASSLLAGGNNEQFF
TRBV25-1	TRBJ1-6	-	-	TGTGCCAGCAGTGACCGGCCGGGGAGGTCACCCCTCCACTTT	CASSDRPGRSPLHF
TRBV27	TRBJ1-2	-	-	TGTGCCAGCAGTTTATCTCCTAAAAACTATGGCTACACCTTC	CASSLSPKNYGYTF
TRBV11-3	TRBJ1-1	-	-	TGTGCCAGCAGCGCAAGACCAGGCCCGAACACTGAAGCTTTCTTT	CASSARPGPNTEAFF
TRBV5-1	TRBJ1-1	-	-	TGCGCCAGCAGCTTTAGTGGAGAGAACACTGAAGCTTTCTTT	CASSFSGENTEAFF
TRBV6-6	TRBJ2-7	TRBD2	-	TGTGCCAGCAGTTACTCAGGCGGCGGGGGGGCCTACGAGCAGTACTTC	CASSYSGGGGAYEQYF
TRBV2	TRBJ1-1	-	-	TGTGCCAGCATGATGGGGGGCACTGAAGCTTTCTTT	CASMMGGTEAFF
TRBV6-5	TRBJ2-2	-	-	TGTGCCAGCAGTTACGGTGTGGGGGTCCCTTCCGGGGAGCTGTTTTTT	CASSYGVGVPSGELFF
TRBV2	TRBJ2-2	TRBD1	medium-sized	TGTGCCAGCAGGGGGACAGCCGCGAACACCGGGGAGCTGTTTTTT	CASRGTAANTGELFF
TRBV25-1	TRBJ2-3	-	-	TGTGCCAGCAGTGAATTCAGACAGGTTAGCACAGATACGCAGTATTTT	CASSEFRQVSTDTQYF
TRBV14	TRBJ2-4	-	-	TGTGCCAGCAGCCAACTGACAGGAGACATTCAGTACTTC	CASSQLTGDIQYF
TRBV5-6	TRBJ2-5	-	-	TGTGCCAGCAGCGGGGGGAGGAAGGAGACCCAGTACTTC	CASSGGRKETQYF
TRBV7-9	TRBJ2-7	TRBD1	-	TGTGCCAGCAGCCTCGGGACAGGGGGCGTAATGAGCTCCTACGAGCAGTACTTC	CASSLGTGGVMSSYEQYF
TRBV5-4	TRBJ2-3	-	-	TGTGCCAGCAGTTATAAACAGGGGGGGATAGATACGCAGTATTTT	CASSYKQGGIDTQYF
TRBV6-6	TRBJ1-1	-	-	TGTGCCAGCAGGTACGACAGGAATGAAGCTTTCTTT	CASRYDRNEAFF
TRBV19	TRBJ1-2	TRBD1	few	TGTGCCAGTAGTATACCCGGGACAGGGGCTAGTGGCTACACCTTC	CASSIPGTGASGYTF
TRBV5-5	TRBJ1-2	TRBD1	once	TGTGCCAGCAGCTTGTGGGGAAACAGGGGGCCTACTAACTATGGCTACACCTTC	CASSLWGNRGPTNYGYTF
TRBV7-9	TRBJ1-4	TRBD1	few	TGTGCCAGCAGCTTAGACAGGGGTGATGAAAAACTGTTTTTT	CASSLDRGDEKLFF
TRBV30	TRBJ2-1	TRBD2	-	TGTGCCTGGACCGTAGGGGGGACTAGCGGTATCTACAATGAGCAGTTCTTC	CAWTVGGTSGIYNEQFF
TRBV7-9	TRBJ2-3	-	-	TGTGCCAGCAGCTTTTCCAGGGTTGAAGATACGCAGTATTTT	CASSFSRVEDTQYF
TRBV27	TRBJ2-4	TRBD1	-	TGTGCCAGCAGTCCTGGGACAGGAGGGGACATTCAGTACTTC	CASSPGTGGDIQYF